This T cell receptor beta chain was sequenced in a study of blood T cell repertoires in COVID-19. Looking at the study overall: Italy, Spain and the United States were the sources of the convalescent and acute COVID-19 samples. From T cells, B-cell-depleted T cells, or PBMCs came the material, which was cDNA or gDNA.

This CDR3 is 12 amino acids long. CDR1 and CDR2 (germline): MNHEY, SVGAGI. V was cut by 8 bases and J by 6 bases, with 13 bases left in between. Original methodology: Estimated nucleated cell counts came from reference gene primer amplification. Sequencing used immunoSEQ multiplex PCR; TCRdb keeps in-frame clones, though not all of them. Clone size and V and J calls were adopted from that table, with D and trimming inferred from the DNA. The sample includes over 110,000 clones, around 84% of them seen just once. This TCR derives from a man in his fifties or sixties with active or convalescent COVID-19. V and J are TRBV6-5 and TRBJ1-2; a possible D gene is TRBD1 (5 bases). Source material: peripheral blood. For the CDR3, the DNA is TGTGCCAGCCGAACAGGTATTCATGGCTACACCTTC. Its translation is CASRTGIHGYTF.